This TCR beta chain was obtained from a study of T cells in localized non-small cell lung cancer (dated by TCRdb to 2020 to 2022). With respect to the entire study: The study examined T cell repertoires in approximately 240 patients with early-stage NSCLC and compared tumors with uninvolved tumor-adjacent lungs. The cohort comprised approximately 240 treatment-naïve NSCLC patients with resected, localized lung tumors. The mean age of the NSCLC patients was 50 to 85 years, with approximately 130 men and 110 or so women.

Study-wide findings and limitations: Because of the exploratory design, TCR variables were selected using unadjusted p-values without false-discovery rate correction. Multi-region tumor sequencing was not performed, so intratumor heterogeneity could not be excluded. A median of roughly 58 of the top 100 tumor clones were detected in paired uninvolved adjacent lung, and around 30 of these tumor clones were also found among the top 100 clones of the paired uninvolved adjacent lung. The highest T cell clonality was observed in uninvolved tumor-adjacent lung, where clonality exceeded that of tumor, suggesting that antigenic responses were more focused in uninvolved tumor-adjacent lung. Higher T cell density in blood was associated with longer overall survival, whereas higher clonality in adjacent lung was associated with shorter survival.

Concerning this clone itself: Its cognate antigen has yet to be identified. No base quality values were provided; no much bigger clone lies one nucleotide off.

At diagnosis, peripheral blood, uninvolved tumor-adjacent lung and tumor were collected and stored as a combination of fresh-frozen and FFPE material. The immunoSEQ Assay was used to sequence TCR beta CDR3 regions from DNA. Concerning the study's data processing: T cell density was computed as TCR beta template counts normalized to usable DNA estimated by amplifying housekeeping genes. Richness was estimated with the preseqR package, extrapolating to 400,000 templates for PBMC samples and 120,000 templates for tissue samples. Clonality was taken to be one minus Pielou's evenness. Differential abundance testing on productive amino-acid clonotypes, with a minimum total count of 5 and an alpha of 0.1, was used to identify tissue-enriched TCRs. The Jaccard Index and the Morisita Overlap Index were used to measure repertoire overlap between compartments. GLIPH grouped TCR beta CDR3s together with public tetramer-defined viral CDR3s, and a viral motif had to include at least three viral sequences and also show V-gene enrichment. TCRdb re-hosts the immuneACCESS table, in-frame sequences only. Its copies lack some clones; in the studies checked, an unresolved V gene accounts for under half of them, and the cause for the rest is not known. V and J calls and clone size are those listed in that table; D and trimming were worked out from the DNA. The sample records about 7,000 clones, more than 20% of which are singletons. The ten most abundant clones make up roughly 3.9% of the sample.

Its CDR3 holds 15 amino acids, cysteine through phenylalanine. Of all the DNA, just the CDR3 is kept, 45 bases in frame from base 1. From the germline V gene, CDR1 is SGHRS and CDR2 is YFSETQ. Unmatched junction bases come to 4, with V trimmed by 0 bases and J by 6 bases. The sequence came from a man aged 40 to 70 with stage III squamous cell lung carcinoma. Recombination connected TRBV5-1 to TRBJ2-2, with 8 middle bases fitting TRBD1. This material consisted of lung tumor tissue, taken before any cancer treatment. The CDR3 region has the sequence CASSLEDRVSGELFF. The DNA reads as follows: TGCGCCAGCAGCTTGGAGGACAGGGTCTCCGGGGAGCTGTTTTTT.